The 9 T cell receptor beta chains in this list originate from one sample, sequenced in a study of T cell responses to AZD1222 COVID-19 vaccine. TCRdb's table, derived via immunoSEQ multiplex PCR, lists solely in-frame clones and lacks some. The sample has around 120,000 clones; 92% are singletons. The source was peripheral blood, collected on day 0 of AZD1222 vaccination. The receptors derive from an adult in good health.

The chain recombines TRBV19 with TRBJ1-2; 7 bases are shared with TRBD1. CDR3 length: 13 amino acids. From germline, CDR1 is LNHDA and CDR2 SQIVND (reference sequence). V gave up 6 bases and J gave up 8 bases; unmatched junction bases: 9. For the CDR3, the DNA is TGTGCCAGTAGCACCTTCAGGGGGGACGGCTACACCTTC. Its translation is CASSTFRGDGYTF.

J is TRBJ2-7 and V is TRBV28, with D uncertain. V gave up 7 bases and J gave up 2 bases, with 12 bases separating them. The length of the CDR3 is 13 residues. Germline V gene sequence: CDR1 MDHEN, CDR2 SYDVKM. The CDR3 bases are TGTGCCAGCACGAAGGAGAATCCCTACGAGCAGTACTTC. Its protein is CASTKENPYEQYF.

CDR3 amino acids: CASSQDKTGSGNTIYF. CDR3 nucleotide sequence: TGCGCCAGCAGCCAAGATAAGACAGGGAGCGGAAACACCATATATTTT. The V call is TRBV4-3, the J call TRBJ1-3; 7 bases are shared with TRBD1. CDR3 length: 16 residues. Germline assignment: CDR1 LGHNA and CDR2 YSLEER. The V and J ends lost 0 bases and 4 bases, in that order; junction bases with no gene match: 6.

The rearrangement joins TRBV6-5 to TRBJ2-5; no firm D call. Trimming took 0 bases from V and 4 from J, leaving 9 bases between them. In germline, CDR1 is MNHEY, CDR2 SVGAGI. The CDR3 extends over 14 amino acids. The CDR3: CASSYSVTRETQYF. CDR3 in DNA: TGTGCCAGCAGTTACTCGGTGACCCGAGAGACCCAGTACTTC.

This rearrangement joins TRBV11-2 to TRBJ1-5; 8 bases match TRBD1. Germline loops: CDR1 SGHAT, CDR2 FQNNGV. This CDR3 has 17 residues. The ends lost 0 bases at V and 6 bases at J; junction bases unmatched: 10. DNA of the CDR3: TGTGCCAGCAGCTTAGATAGCCAGGGGGCCAGAGGTCAGCCCCAGCATTTT. Translating gives CASSLDSQGARGQPQHF.

The chain employs TRBV12-5 and TRBJ1-1; D gene unclear. V gave up 0 bases and J gave up 4 bases, with 6 bases separating them. The CDR3 length is 13 residues. Germline CDR1 reads LGHNT; CDR2 reads FRNRAP. The CDR3 protein is CASGLVLGTEAFF. In nucleotides, the CDR3 is TGTGCTAGTGGTTTGGTACTGGGCACTGAAGCTTTCTTT.

The chain couples TRBV7-9 to TRBJ1-4; 7 bases fit TRBD1. V trimming: 7 bases; J trimming: 1 base; junction bases outside the gene matches: 6. Germline V gene lookup returns CDR1 SEHNR and CDR2 FQNEAQ (reference sequence). CDR3 size: 15 residues. CDR3 region: CASIPDRETNEKLFF. The CDR3 DNA sequence: TGTGCCAGCATCCCTGACAGGGAAACTAATGAAAAACTGTTTTTT. The whole variable domain, remainder taken from reference TRBV7-9 and TRBJ1-4, is DTGVSQNPRHKITKRGQNVTFRCDPISEHNRLYWYRQTLGQGPEFLTYFQNEAQLEKSRLLSDRFSAERPKGSFSTLEIQRTEQGDSAMYLCASIPDRETNEKLFFGSGTQLSVL.

The V and J genes are TRBV28 and TRBJ1-2; no reliable D call. The V gene lost 3 bases and the J gene lost 8 bases, with 16 bases spanning the gap. Germline V CDR1 and CDR2: MDHEN, SYDVKM. The CDR3 sequence is 14 residues long. The CDR3 DNA reads as TGTGCCAGCAGTTTTGGGCGGGCGGAAGACGGCTACACCTTC. Translated: CASSFGRAEDGYTF.

The V and J genes are TRBV7-8 and TRBJ2-1, with 7 bases aligning to TRBD2. Per the germline V gene, CDR1 is SGHVS and CDR2 is FQNEAQ. The CDR3 length is 15 residues. V trimming: 5 bases; J trimming: 9 bases; junction bases outside the gene matches: 13. The CDR3 is CASSPRSTWGGEQFF. The CDR3, as DNA: TGTGCCAGCAGCCCCAGGTCCACCTGGGGGGGTGAGCAGTTCTTC.